The T cell receptor beta chain under discussion was sequenced for a study of CD4+ T cells in melanoma. The CDR3 runs to 15 residues. Germline V gene data show CDR1 as SGDLS and CDR2 as YYNGEE. The trim removed 0 bases at V and 5 bases at J, leaving 6 bases unmatched. Clones were read by immunoSEQ multiplex PCR, and TCRdb kept only the in-frame ones, dropping some. Found here are approximately 110,000 clones, 92% of them singletons; the top ten hold about 3.3%. The material sequenced was peripheral blood. The clonotype comes from a human donor with melanoma. This chain links TRBV9 with TRBJ2-7; 9 nucleotides match TRBD2. The CDR3: CASSVVAGGLNEQYF. CDR3 coding DNA: TGTGCCAGCAGCGTAGTTGCGGGAGGGTTAAACGAGCAGTACTTC.